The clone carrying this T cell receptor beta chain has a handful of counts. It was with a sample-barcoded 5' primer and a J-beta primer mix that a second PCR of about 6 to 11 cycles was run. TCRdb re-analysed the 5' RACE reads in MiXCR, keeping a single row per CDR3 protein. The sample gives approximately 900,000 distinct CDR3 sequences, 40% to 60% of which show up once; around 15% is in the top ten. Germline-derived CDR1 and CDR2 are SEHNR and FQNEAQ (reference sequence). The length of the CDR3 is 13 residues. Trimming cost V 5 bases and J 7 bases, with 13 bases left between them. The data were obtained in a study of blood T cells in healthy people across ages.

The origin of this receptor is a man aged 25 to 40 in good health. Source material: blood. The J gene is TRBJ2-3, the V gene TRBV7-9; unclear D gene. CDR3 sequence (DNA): TGTGCCAGCAGCGCGTCCCCCTCCAATACGCAGTATTTT. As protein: CASSASPSNTQYF.